One sample yielded the 18 T cell receptor beta chains listed below, sequenced in a study of CD8 T cells in ankylosing spondylitis. Via MiXCR, TCRdb re-called the 5' RACE reads, giving one row per CDR3 protein. In the table there are 150,000 to 200,000 distinct CDR3 sequences, around 10% of which are singletons. Sequenced material: blood, either unsorted or a sorted T cell fraction (not recorded which). The receptors shown here come from a male donor with ankylosing spondylitis or in good health (not recorded which).

This clonotype was recorded a few times. The chain carries TRBV12-3 or TRBV12-4 and TRBJ2-1; 7 nucleotides align to TRBD2. The CDR3 spans 15 residues. V was pared by 3 bases and J by 3 bases, with 5 bases of the junction left unmatched. The CDR3: CASSFRPGGYNEQFF. The CDR3 DNA is TGTGCCAGCAGTTTTCGGCCGGGAGGCTACAATGAGCAGTTCTTC.

Ten or more counts support this clonotype. The chain carries TRBV5-1 and TRBJ1-1; no firm D call. This CDR3 has 15 amino acids. With 4 bases removed from V and 3 bases from J, the gap between germline ends came to 16 bases. Looked up from germline, CDR1 is SGHRS and CDR2 is YFSETQ. The CDR3 coding sequence is TGCGCCAGCAGCAATCGAAAGGGCTCGGACACTGAAGCTTTCTTT. Amino acid sequence: CASSNRKGSDTEAFF. The complete variable domain, with remaining parts taken from reference TRBV5-1 and TRBJ1-1, reads KAGVTQTPRYLIKTRGQQVTLSCSPISGHRSVSWYQQTPGQGLQFLFEYFSETQRNKGNFPGRFSGRQFSNSRSEMNVSTLELGDSALYLCASSNRKGSDTEAFFGQGTRLTVV.

V gene TRBV14 combines with J gene TRBJ2-2, with 9 bases matching TRBD2. V lost 4 bases, J lost 0 bases, and 6 bases stayed unmatched. The V gene's germline CDR1 is SGHDN and CDR2 FVKESK. The CDR3 length is 17 residues. The CDR3 region is CASSPTRLAANTGELFF. CDR3 nucleotides: TGTGCCAGCAGCCCTACCAGACTAGCGGCGAACACCGGGGAGCTGTTTTTT.

This clonotype was counted at least ten times. The chain uses TRBV29-1 and TRBJ2-7, with 9 bases identical to TRBD2. From germline, CDR1 is SQVTM and CDR2 ANQGSEA. The ends lost 5 bases at V and 5 bases at J; junction bases unmatched: 7. The CDR3 covers 13 residues. CDR3 protein: CSVKRASGDEQYF. Here the CDR3 DNA reads TGCAGCGTTAAGAGGGCTAGCGGGGACGAGCAGTACTTC.

This clonotype was found many times. The chain is built from TRBV15 and TRBJ1-2; TRBD1 is a possible D gene (5 bases). CDR3 length: 12 amino acids. V lost 5 bases and J lost 5, with 9 bases in between. From germline, CDR1 is LNHNV and CDR2 YYDKDF (reference sequence). This chain's CDR3 is CATSGGTYGYTF. In DNA form, the CDR3 reads TGTGCCACCAGCGGAGGGACTTATGGCTACACCTTC.

This clonotype has just one count. The V call is TRBV7-2, the J call TRBJ1-5, with D perhaps TRBD1 (6 bases). Per the germline V gene, CDR1 is SGHTA and CDR2 is FQGNSA. Trimming removed 2 bases from V and 7 bases from J, with 12 bases in between. CDR3 length equals 14 residues. The CDR3 sequence is CASSLRSGEQPQHF. CDR3 nucleotide sequence: TGTGCCAGCAGCTTAAGGTCAGGGGAACAGCCCCAGCATTTT.

This clonotype was found many times. This chain uses TRBV29-1 with TRBJ1-1; tentatively, D is TRBD1 (5 bases). Deletions cut 6 bases from V and 11 bases from J, with 16 bases between. This CDR3 is 11 amino acids long. CDR1 and CDR2 from the germline V gene are SQVTM and ANQGSEA. The CDR3 reads CSVFERGGAFF. The CDR3 DNA reads as TGCAGCGTCTTTGAGAGGGGTGGGGCTTTCTTT.

In this sample, this clonotype turned up a few times. The chain has TRBV6-2 or TRBV6-3 and TRBJ1-6; 8 nucleotides match TRBD1. CDR3 size: 18 residues. V lost 7 bases to trimming and J lost 7 bases; unmatched junction nucleotides: 18. From germline, CDR1 is MNHEY and CDR2 SVGEGT. CDR3 amino acids: CASTSTRAQGARNSPLHF. The CDR3, as DNA: TGTGCCAGCACCTCTACCCGAGCCCAGGGGGCACGGAATTCACCCCTCCACTTT.

The V call is TRBV7-9, the J call TRBJ2-2, with D unclear. The V gene lost 3 bases and the J gene lost 5 bases, with 7 bases spanning the gap. The CDR3 runs 13 residues. Germline values: CDR1 SEHNR, CDR2 FQNEAQ (reference sequence). For the CDR3, the DNA is TGTGCCAGCAGCTTTGGAGCAACCGGGGAGCTGTTTTTT. Translated, it gives CASSFGATGELFF.

This clonotype occurred many times. This sequence joins TRBV7-8 and TRBJ2-1, with 9 nucleotides matching TRBD2. Germline CDR1 SGHVS, CDR2 FQNEAQ. J was trimmed by 5 bases and V by 2 bases; bases with no gene match: 4. The CDR3 is 15 residues long. The CDR3, as DNA: TGTGCCAGCAGCTTATCTAGCGGGGTGAACAATGAGCAGTTCTTC. It specifies CASSLSSGVNNEQFF.

Many counts were recorded for this clonotype. V gene TRBV5-1 combines with J gene TRBJ2-2; TRBD2 matches at 8 bases. CDR1 and CDR2 from the germline V gene are SGHRS and YFSETQ. This CDR3 spans 16 amino acids. Trimming cost V 2 bases and J 3 bases; bases outside gene matches: 6. CDR3 residues: CASSLRAGVYTGELFF. The DNA for the CDR3 is TGCGCCAGCAGCTTAAGAGCGGGAGTGTACACCGGGGAGCTGTTTTTT.

The table lists this clonotype with a few counts. The gene calls are TRBV14 and TRBJ2-1; D gene ambiguous. Trimming removed 1 base from V and 9 bases from J, with 7 bases in between. Germline CDR1 SGHDN, CDR2 FVKESK. This CDR3 spans 12 amino acids. The CDR3 coding sequence is TGTGCCAGCAGCCAAGGTCCTAGTGAGCAGTTCTTC. Its translation is CASSQGPSEQFF.

The J gene is TRBJ1-1, the V gene TRBV5-1; 7 bases are shared with TRBD1. Trimming removed 4 bases from V and 0 bases from J; junction bases left unmatched: 6. The germline CDR1 and CDR2 sequences are SGHRS and YFSETQ. The CDR3 length is 15 residues. DNA for the CDR3: TGCGCCAGCAGCCCCGGGACAGACTTGAACACTGAAGCTTTCTTT. Translated: CASSPGTDLNTEAFF. Together with reference TRBV5-1 and TRBJ1-1, the CDR3 gives the full variable domain: KAGVTQTPRYLIKTRGQQVTLSCSPISGHRSVSWYQQTPGQGLQFLFEYFSETQRNKGNFPGRFSGRQFSNSRSEMNVSTLELGDSALYLCASSPGTDLNTEAFFGQGTRLTVV.

This clonotype has at least ten counts. The chain is built from TRBV6-2 or TRBV6-3 and TRBJ2-7, with 14 bases aligning to TRBD2. The CDR3 is made up of 16 amino acids. CDR1 and CDR2 from the germline V gene are MNHEY and SVGEGT. V lost 5 bases to trimming and J lost 3 bases; unmatched junction nucleotides: 6. The CDR3 DNA follows: TGTGCCAGCAGTCACGGACTAGCGGGAGGCAACTACGAGCAGTACTTC. Encoded protein: CASSHGLAGGNYEQYF.

At least ten counts were recorded for this clonotype. The J gene is TRBJ1-1, the V gene TRBV27; 7 nucleotides align to TRBD1. The CDR3 contains 16 residues. Germline lookup yields CDR1 MNHEY and CDR2 SMNVEV (reference sequence). The V gene end was trimmed by 6 bases and the J gene end by 0 bases; junction bases not matched to a gene: 10. The CDR3 region is CASRTQGRIMNTEAFF. The CDR3 region has the DNA TGTGCCAGCAGGACACAGGGGCGAATAATGAACACTGAAGCTTTCTTT.

J is TRBJ2-5 and V is TRBV20-1; the match to TRBD2 covers 9 bases. The V gene end was trimmed by 3 bases and the J gene end by 1 base; junction bases not matched to a gene: 3. This CDR3 contains 14 residues. The germline V gene encodes CDR1 DFQATT and CDR2 SNEGSKA (reference sequence). The CDR3 DNA is TGCAGTGCTAGCCTAGCGGGGTTCCAAGAGACCCAGTACTTC. It encodes CSASLAGFQETQYF.

This clonotype showed up many times. The gene calls are TRBV29-1 and TRBJ2-1; 10 bases fit TRBD2. Germline trimming cut 7 bases from V and 5 bases from J; bases unmatched to any gene: 5. Per germline, CDR1 SQVTM and CDR2 ANQGSEA. CDR3 length: 13 residues. CDR3 in amino acids: CSASLAGNNEQFF. The CDR3 DNA is TGCAGCGCTTCACTAGCGGGAAACAATGAGCAGTTCTTC.

This clonotype was recorded many times. V is TRBV6-2 or TRBV6-3 and J is TRBJ2-7; D is unresolved. Trimming removed 4 bases at V and 3 bases at J, with 13 bases between. Germline values: CDR1 MNHEY, CDR2 SVGEGT. The CDR3 extends over 14 amino acids. Here the CDR3 reads CASSSPRPIYEQYF. The CDR3 bases are TGTGCCAGCAGTTCTCCTAGACCGATCTACGAGCAGTACTTC.